The 15 T cell receptor beta chains listed next were all sequenced from one sample in a study of PD-1 blockade in mismatch repair-deficient tumors. Sequenced by immunoSEQ multiplex PCR; TCRdb stores in-frame clones only, minus some. The sample includes some 70,000 clones, 78% of them seen just once. The sequencing used peripheral blood, collected 2 weeks after starting pembrolizumab. The receptor source for this set is an adult with mismatch repair-deficient cancer.

The chain joins TRBV30 to TRBJ1-2, with TRBD1 as a possible D gene (5 bases). CDR1 GTSNPN and CDR2 SVGIG come from the germline V gene (reference sequence). The CDR3 runs to 14 residues. The ends were cut back, 3 bases at V and 4 bases at J, with 15 bases in the middle. CDR3: CAWRGRLGTYGYTF. As DNA, the CDR3 is TGTGCCTGGAGGGGACGACTAGGTACCTATGGCTACACCTTC.

This chain connects TRBV27 to TRBJ2-7; 7 bases are shared with TRBD1. The CDR3 has 15 amino acids. In germline, CDR1 is MNHEY, CDR2 SMNVEV (reference sequence). The V and J ends lost 2 bases and 6 bases, in that order; junction bases with no gene match: 10. CDR3 nucleotides: TGTGCCAGCAGTTTACGCCCCCCGACAGGGACCGAGCAGTACTTC. Its protein is CASSLRPPTGTEQYF.

The CDR3 sequence is CASSEYWLATYNEQFF. CDR3 nucleotide sequence: TGTGCCAGCAGTGAATACTGGCTAGCGACGTACAATGAGCAGTTCTTC. This chain links TRBV25-1 with TRBJ2-1; tentative D call: TRBD2 (6 bases). The CDR3 has 16 residues. V was clipped by 0 bases and J by 4 bases, with 13 bases between them. Germline V gives CDR1 MGHDK, CDR2 SYGVNS.

The rearrangement links TRBV5-8 to TRBJ2-4; 11 bases are a match to TRBD1. Germline V lookup: CDR1 SGHTS, CDR2 YDEGEE. This CDR3 contains 14 residues. V shed 3 bases and J 7 bases; nucleotides not matched to a gene: 3. Written as DNA, the CDR3 is TGTGCCAGCAGCTGGCGGGACAGGGGGAACATTCAGTACTTC. Translated, it gives CASSWRDRGNIQYF.

The chain has TRBV7-2 and TRBJ2-7; possible D gene TRBD2, 5 bases. The germline CDR1 and CDR2 sequences are SGHTA and FQGNSA. This CDR3 contains 14 residues. Deletions cut 7 bases from V and 3 bases from J, with 16 bases between. CDR3 amino acids: CASNPGVSGYEQYF. CDR3 in DNA: TGTGCCAGCAACCCCGGGGTATCCGGCTACGAGCAGTACTTC.

The CDR3 protein is CASSSSGRINEQFF. The CDR3 DNA is TGTGCCAGCAGCTCTAGCGGGAGGATCAATGAGCAGTTCTTC. The chain is built from TRBV7-9 and TRBJ2-1; 11 nucleotides line up with TRBD2. The germline CDR1 and CDR2 sequences are SEHNR and FQNEAQ (reference sequence). V trimming: 4 bases; J trimming: 6 bases; junction bases outside the gene matches: 2. This CDR3 has 14 residues.

This clone has more than one count but fewer than ten. The chain couples TRBV9 to TRBJ2-1; 10 positions agree with TRBD2. The V gene end was trimmed by 3 bases and the J gene end by 6 bases; junction bases not matched to a gene: 6. CDR1 is SGDLS, CDR2 YYNGEE, per germline. The CDR3 loop spans 15 amino acids. The CDR3 DNA follows: TGTGCCAGCAGCGCTCCTAGCGGGAGTCTCAATGAGCAGTTCTTC. Its translation: CASSAPSGSLNEQFF.

The chain combines TRBV27 with TRBJ2-7, with TRBD2 matching 10 bases. The V segment lost 6 bases and the J segment 3 bases; nucleotides outside the gene matches: 5. The germline V gene encodes CDR1 MNHEY and CDR2 SMNVEV (reference sequence). CDR3 length: 14 amino acids. CDR3 sequence reads: CASSTQREGYEQYF. The CDR3, as DNA: TGTGCCAGCAGCACTCAGCGGGAGGGCTACGAGCAGTACTTC.

The rearrangement joins TRBV7-6 to TRBJ1-1; 7 bases agree with TRBD1. The V gene end was trimmed by 6 bases and the J gene end by 4 bases; junction bases not matched to a gene: 11. The CDR3 consists of 15 residues. Germline-derived CDR1 and CDR2 are SGHVS and FNYEAQ. The CDR3 sequence is CASSLGGRGSTEAFF. For the CDR3, the DNA is TGTGCCAGCAGTTTGGGGGGCAGGGGGTCCACTGAAGCTTTCTTT. The entire variable domain, with the rest obtained from reference TRBV7-6 and TRBJ1-1, is as follows: GAGVSQSPRYKVTKRGQDVALRCDPISGHVSLYWYRQALGQGPEFLTYFNYEAQQDKSGLPNDRFSAERPEGSISTLTIQRTEQRDSAMYRCASSLGGRGSTEAFFGQGTRLTVV.

The rearrangement links TRBV6-1 to TRBJ2-7; D is possibly TRBD1 (6 bases). Germline V gene data show CDR1 as MNHNS and CDR2 as SASEGT. The CDR3 runs 17 residues. V was clipped by 4 bases and J by 7 bases, with 26 bases between them. CDR3 in amino acids: CASSVWAGTKEAREQYF. The CDR3 region has the DNA TGTGCCAGCAGTGTCTGGGCCGGGACAAAGGAGGCTAGGGAGCAGTACTTC.

V gene TRBV11-2 combines with J gene TRBJ1-2, with D perhaps TRBD1 (6 bases). Per germline, CDR1 SGHAT and CDR2 FQNNGV. CDR3 size: 16 residues. V was pared by 1 base and J by 6 bases, with 18 bases between. CDR3 sequence (DNA): TGTGCCAGCAGCTTAGGTCTGGGGGGCCTAATGGATGGCTACACCTTC. It codes for CASSLGLGGLMDGYTF.

The chain joins TRBV28 to TRBJ2-1; TRBD2 agrees at 8 bases. The CDR3 loop spans 14 amino acids. CDR1 MDHEN and CDR2 SYDVKM come from the germline V gene. V shed 5 bases and J 9 bases; nucleotides not matched to a gene: 9. For the CDR3, the DNA is TGTGCCAGCAGTCCGGGACTAGTTGTTTCTGAGCAGTTCTTC. It encodes CASSPGLVVSEQFF. The variable domain in full, with the rest retrieved from reference TRBV28 and TRBJ2-1, is DVKVTQSSRYLVKRTGEKVFLECVQDMDHENMFWYRQDPGLGLRLIYFSYDVKMKEKGDIPEGYSVSREKKERFSLILESASTNQTSMYLCASSPGLVVSEQFFGPGTRLTVL.

CDR3 nucleotides: TGTGCCAGCAGCTTACAGAGCGGGTCCTACGAGCAGTACTTC. Amino acid sequence: CASSLQSGSYEQYF. The chain employs TRBV7-2 and TRBJ2-7; tentatively, D is TRBD2 (6 bases). The ends were cut back, 2 bases at V and 1 base at J, with 9 bases in the middle. Germline V CDR1 and CDR2: SGHTA, FQGNSA. This CDR3 spans 14 amino acids.

V usage is TRBV13 and J usage is TRBJ2-3, with a tentative D call TRBD2 (6 bases). The CDR3 is made up of 15 amino acids. The V end was cut by 5 bases, the J end by 2 bases, with 14 bases between. Germline CDR1 is PRHDT and CDR2 is FYEKMQ (reference sequence). The chain's CDR3 is CASSPIGGDTDTQYF. Written as DNA, the CDR3 is TGTGCCAGCAGCCCGATCGGAGGGGACACAGATACGCAGTATTTT.

This clone was observed once. The chain couples TRBV6-6 to TRBJ2-1, with 7 bases identical to TRBD2. The length of the CDR3 is 14 residues. The germline V gene encodes CDR1 MNHNY and CDR2 SVGAGI (reference sequence). V lost 7 bases to trimming and J lost 0 bases; unmatched junction nucleotides: 3. The chain's CDR3 is CASNGGSSYNEQFF. DNA for the CDR3: TGTGCCAGCAATGGCGGGAGCTCCTACAATGAGCAGTTCTTC.